The 11 T cell receptor beta chains reported below all come from one sample, sequenced in a study of blood T cells in healthy people across ages. A second PCR of 7 to 11 cycles used a sample-barcoded 5' primer and a J-beta primer mix. MiXCR, applied by TCRdb to the 5' RACE reads, yields one record per CDR3 protein. The sample includes around 900,000 distinct CDR3 sequences, 51% of them seen just once. Sample: blood. These receptors came from a woman aged 60 to 75 in good health.

This clonotype has more than one count but fewer than ten. The rearrangement uses TRBV5-1 and TRBJ2-1; the D is unclear. This CDR3 region has 13 residues. V dropped 4 bases and J dropped 6 bases, with 11 bases sitting between them. From germline, CDR1 is SGHRS and CDR2 YFSETQ. This CDR3 reads CASSAGPSNEQFF. In DNA, the CDR3 is TGCGCCAGCAGCGCTGGCCCGAGCAATGAGCAGTTCTTC. Full variable domain (rest looked up from reference TRBV5-1 and TRBJ2-1): KAGVTQTPRYLIKTRGQQVTLSCSPISGHRSVSWYQQTPGQGLQFLFEYFSETQRNKGNFPGRFSGRQFSNSRSEMNVSTLELGDSALYLCASSAGPSNEQFFGPGTRLTVL.

V gene TRBV7-2 combines with J gene TRBJ2-3; the D gene is possibly TRBD2 (6 bases). The CDR3 extends over 16 amino acids. Trimming removed 2 bases from V and 2 bases from J, with 14 bases in between. Germline V gene lookup returns CDR1 SGHTA and CDR2 FQGNSA. This CDR3 is CASSLFRDLSTDTQYF. CDR3 bases: TGTGCCAGCAGCTTATTCAGGGACTTATCCACAGATACGCAGTATTTT.

This chain joins TRBV4-3 and TRBJ2-7; TRBD1 aligns across 7 bases. The CDR3 runs 15 residues. Germline V CDR1 and CDR2: LGHNA, YSLEER. V was pared by 4 bases and J by 2 bases, with 8 bases of the junction left unmatched. The CDR3 reads CASSPQSTGAYEQYF. The CDR3 DNA is TGCGCCAGCAGCCCTCAATCTACAGGGGCCTACGAGCAGTACTTC.

V usage is TRBV3-1 and J usage is TRBJ1-2; D unresolved. The CDR3 runs to 12 residues. V was trimmed by 3 bases and J by 8 bases, leaving 10 bases between them. The V gene's germline CDR1 is LGHDT and CDR2 YNNKEL (reference sequence). DNA for the CDR3: TGTGCCAGCAGCCAGAGGGCAGGCGGCTACACCTTC. Its protein product is CASSQRAGGYTF.

The rearrangement uses TRBV27 and TRBJ2-7; 8 bases are a match to TRBD1. Germline V lookup: CDR1 MNHEY, CDR2 SMNVEV (reference sequence). The J segment lost 4 bases and the V segment lost 6 bases, leaving 11 bases of the junction unmatched. This CDR3 is 15 amino acids long. CDR3 region: CASRTPGTGRYEQYF. CDR3 bases: TGTGCCAGCAGAACACCCGGGACAGGCCGATACGAGCAGTACTTC.

V usage is TRBV6-6 and J usage is TRBJ2-3; 7 bases fit TRBD2. With V trimmed by 4 bases and J by 4 bases, 8 bases remained unmatched. Per germline, CDR1 MNHNY and CDR2 SVGAGI (reference sequence). CDR3 length: 15 residues. The CDR3 here is CASSSGRELADTQYF. CDR3 in DNA: TGTGCCAGCAGTTCGGGGCGGGAGTTAGCAGATACGCAGTATTTT.

V and J are TRBV2 and TRBJ2-7; 11 nucleotides align to TRBD2. With the DNA end fitting TRBJ2-4 better, the J assignment may be wrong. The CDR3 contains 16 residues. The germline V gene has CDR1 SNHLY and CDR2 FYNNEI. The CDR3: CASSQVLAGVTNIQYF. CDR3 bases: TGTGCCAGCAGTCAGGTACTAGCGGGAGTTACAAACATTCAGTACTTC.

The chain combines TRBV6-2 or TRBV6-3 with TRBJ2-5; a possible D gene is TRBD2 (5 bases). The CDR3 is made up of 14 amino acids. Germline V gene lookup returns CDR1 MNHEY and CDR2 SVGEGT. V was pared by 6 bases and J by 11 bases, with 22 bases between. Written as DNA, the CDR3 is TGTGCCAGCAGACCAGGACTGAGAAGTGGTGAGCAGTACTTC. Residues: CASRPGLRSGEQYF.

V and J are TRBV13 and TRBJ1-2; 7 nucleotides match TRBD1. Germline CDR1 is PRHDT and CDR2 is FYEKMQ (reference sequence). V trimming: 1 base; J trimming: 6 bases; junction bases outside the gene matches: 5. The CDR3 length is 14 residues. DNA for the CDR3: TGTGCCAGCAGCTTAGCGGCAGGGGGTAATGGCTACACCTTC. Its protein product is CASSLAAGGNGYTF. Drawing the rest from reference TRBV13 and TRBJ1-2, the complete variable domain is AAGVIQSPRHLIKEKRETATLKCYPIPRHDTVYWYQQGPGQDPQFLISFYEKMQSDKGSIPDRFSAQQFSDYHSELNMSSLELGDSALYFCASSLAAGGNGYTFGSGTRLTVV.

V gene TRBV4-1 combines with J gene TRBJ1-2, with 9 bases identical to TRBD1. Per germline, CDR1 MGHRA and CDR2 YSYEKL. V lost 5 bases, J lost 2 bases, and 9 bases stayed unmatched. CDR3 length: 16 amino acids. The CDR3: CASSSLLGQGNYGYTF. The CDR3 coding sequence is TGCGCCAGCAGCTCTCTCCTCGGACAGGGGAACTATGGCTACACCTTC.

This clonotype was recorded a few times. The chain recombines TRBV6-5 with TRBJ2-5; the match to TRBD2 covers 9 bases. The CDR3 runs to 15 residues. V was clipped by 5 bases and J by 8 bases; unmatched bases: 12. In germline, CDR1 is MNHEY, CDR2 SVGAGI. CDR3 nucleotides: TGTGCCAGCAGTCCGGTGGCTAGCGGGGTACGAACCCAGTACTTC. This sequence encodes CASSPVASGVRTQYF.